This is a list of T cell receptor beta chains from one sample in a study of shared clonotypes between healthy human individuals. Generated by immunoSEQ multiplex PCR, the TCRdb table keeps only in-frame clones and is missing some. The sample yields approximately 1.4 million clones, 95% to 99% seen once. Sequenced: naive CD4+ T cells sorted from blood. The receptors originated from a man younger than 45 in good health. Each CDR3 is given with its conserved first and last residue. D genes are given only for firm matches. Only some rows state a clone size, as once, few, many or a class for expanded clones.

TGTGCCAGCAGTTACGGCGAGACCCAGTACTTC | CASSYGETQYF | TRBJ2-5 | NA | TRBV27 | NA
TGTGCCATCACCCGGGACTCCCGAGGGGATGACTATGGCTACACCTTC | CAITRDSRGDDYGYTF | TRBJ1-2 | NA | TRBV10-3 | NA
TGTGCCAGCAGCTTAGATGCTCTAGCGGGAGAGCAATACAATGAGCAGTTCTTC | CASSLDALAGEQYNEQFF | TRBJ2-1 | NA | TRBV7-9 | TRBD2
TGCGCCAGCAGCTTGTGGGGACGACAGGGCTCCCCCTCCTACGAGCAGTACTTC | CASSLWGRQGSPSYEQYF | TRBJ2-7 | NA | TRBV5-1 | TRBD1
TGTGCCATCCTAGACAGGGCTGTTTTGGGAGAGACCCAGTACTTC | CAILDRAVLGETQYF | TRBJ2-5 | NA | TRBV5-4 | TRBD1
TGTGCCAGCAGTTTCGTCGGGAGAGCGGGACCCTTGCTCACAGATACGCAGTATTTT | CASSFVGRAGPLLTDTQYF | TRBJ2-3 | NA | TRBV28 | TRBD2
TGTGCCAGCAGCTATACCAGGGGATTTATCTACGAGCAGTACTTC | CASSYTRGFIYEQYF | TRBJ2-7 | NA | TRBV11-2 | NA
TGTGCCAGCTCACTGGGATACAATGAGCAGTTCTTC | CASSLGYNEQFF | TRBJ2-1 | NA | TRBV18 | NA
TGCGCCAGCAGGCTAGCGTCTGGATCCTACGAGCAGTACTTC | CASRLASGSYEQYF | TRBJ2-7 | NA | TRBV5-1 | NA
TGTGCCAGCAGCCCCGCAGCTGATCTGTACGAGCAGTACTTC | CASSPAADLYEQYF | TRBJ2-7 | NA | TRBV5-4 | NA
TGTGCCAGCCGACTCGGGGGCGAGCAGTACTTC | CASRLGGEQYF | TRBJ2-7 | NA | TRBV19 | NA
TGTGCCAGCAGCTTAAGCCGGGACAGATCCTACGAGCAGTACTTC | CASSLSRDRSYEQYF | TRBJ2-7 | NA | TRBV7-6 | TRBD1
TGTGCCAGCAGCGTAGAACCCAGCGGAACCTACAATGAGCAGTTCTTC | CASSVEPSGTYNEQFF | TRBJ2-1 | NA | TRBV9 | NA
TGTGCCACAAGCGGGACAGGGCCCTACAATGAGCAGTTCTTC | CATSGTGPYNEQFF | TRBJ2-1 | NA | TRBV10-3 | TRBD1
TGTGCCAGCAGTTTACCAGGGGTCCATGAGCAGTTCTTC | CASSLPGVHEQFF | TRBJ2-1 | NA | TRBV28 | NA
TGCGCCAGCAGCTTGGGATCTTATGGCTACACCTTC | CASSLGSYGYTF | TRBJ1-2 | NA | TRBV5-1 | NA
TGTGCCAGCAGCTTGGGGACAAGGAATGAAAAACTGTTTTTT | CASSLGTRNEKLFF | TRBJ1-4 | NA | TRBV5-5 | NA
TGCGCCAGCAGCTTGGCCGGGCCTGAAAAACTGTTTTTT | CASSLAGPEKLFF | TRBJ1-4 | NA | TRBV5-1 | NA
TGTGCCAGCAGCGTAGGACTAGCCAAAAACATTCAGTACTTC | CASSVGLAKNIQYF | TRBJ2-4 | NA | TRBV9 | NA
TGTGCCTGGAGTGTAATCGGCAGGGGCAATGAAAAACTGTTTTTT | CAWSVIGRGNEKLFF | TRBJ1-4 | NA | TRBV30 | NA
TGTGCCAGCAGCGTGGGACAGGAGCTCTACGAGCAGTACTTC | CASSVGQELYEQYF | TRBJ2-7 | NA | TRBV9 | TRBD1
TGCGCCAGCAGCCCCTCTAGCTCCTACAATGAGCAGTTCTTC | CASSPSSSYNEQFF | TRBJ2-1 | once | TRBV10-1 | NA
TGTGCCAGCAGCCCGGGACTCCCGATGGGGGGCACTGAAGCTTTCTTT | CASSPGLPMGGTEAFF | TRBJ1-1 | NA | TRBV7-2 | NA
TGTGCCAGTAGGAGGACTGCCACCGGGGAGCTGTTTTTT | CASRRTATGELFF | TRBJ2-2 | NA | TRBV19 | NA
TGCGCCAGCAGCCCCCGACTAGCGGGAGTCTACGAGCAGTACTTC | CASSPRLAGVYEQYF | TRBJ2-7 | NA | TRBV5-1 | TRBD2
TGTGCCAGCAGTAGGCTAGCGGGAGCCCCCTTTAGTAATGAGCAGTTCTTC | CASSRLAGAPFSNEQFF | TRBJ2-1 | NA | TRBV27 | TRBD2
TGTGCCAGCAGCTTCGGGGGTCAGAACACTGAAGCTTTCTTT | CASSFGGQNTEAFF | TRBJ1-1 | NA | TRBV11-3 | NA
TGTGCCAGCAGGAGGGGAGGACAGGGGGCAACTCAGCCCCAGCATTTT | CASRRGGQGATQPQHF | TRBJ1-5 | NA | TRBV2 | TRBD1
TGTGCCAGCAGCTTAGGGGGTGGGAAATCCTACGAGCAGTACTTC | CASSLGGGKSYEQYF | TRBJ2-7 | NA | TRBV11-2 | NA
TGTGCCAGCAGACTAGGGGGAGATACGCAGTATTTT | CASRLGGDTQYF | TRBJ2-3 | NA | TRBV7-8 | NA
TGTGCCAGCAGCCTTACAGGAAGGGCTTCCTATGGCTACACCTTC | CASSLTGRASYGYTF | TRBJ1-2 | NA | TRBV9 | NA
TGCGCCAGCAGCACGGGGACAGGGGATTATCAGCCCCAGCATTTT | CASSTGTGDYQPQHF | TRBJ1-5 | NA | TRBV5-1 | TRBD1
TGTGCCAGCAGCTTAGCGGCTAGGGACTTAGATACGCAGTATTTT | CASSLAARDLDTQYF | TRBJ2-3 | NA | TRBV7-6 | NA
TGTGCCAGCAGCTTATACCGGACAGCTGACCAAGAGACCCAGTACTTC | CASSLYRTADQETQYF | TRBJ2-5 | NA | TRBV7-3 | NA
TGTGCCAGCAGTTTATACGGACAGCCGTCGGGCTACACCTTC | CASSLYGQPSGYTF | TRBJ1-2 | NA | TRBV28 | NA
TGTGCCAGCAGTTTGTTGTCAGAGCAGTTCTTC | CASSLLSEQFF | TRBJ2-1 | NA | TRBV28 | NA
TGCGCCAGCAGCCCAACTGGGCGAACTGAAGCTTTCTTT | CASSPTGRTEAFF | TRBJ1-1 | NA | TRBV5-1 | NA
TGTGCCAGCACCCAAGGGGGACAGGGATATGGCTACACCTTC | CASTQGGQGYGYTF | TRBJ1-2 | NA | TRBV25-1 | TRBD1
TGCAGCGTTGTCTCTAGCGGGGTTTACACAGATACGCAGTATTTT | CSVVSSGVYTDTQYF | TRBJ2-3 | NA | TRBV29-1 | TRBD2
TGTGCCAGCAGCTTAGACGAGCTGGGGCAGTTCTTC | CASSLDELGQFF | TRBJ2-1 | NA | TRBV7-9 | NA
TGTGCCAGCAGCCGCGACCGGGCGGATCCGCGGGTTAATGAGCAGTTCTTC | CASSRDRADPRVNEQFF | TRBJ2-1 | NA | TRBV5-5 | NA
TGTGCCAGTAGTATAGTATTAGGGCGGACGAACACTGAAGCTTTCTTT | CASSIVLGRTNTEAFF | TRBJ1-1 | NA | TRBV19 | NA
TGTGCCAGCTCGACACGAACAGACCTGAACACTGAAGCTTTCTTT | CASSTRTDLNTEAFF | TRBJ1-1 | NA | TRBV18 | NA
TGTGCCAGCAGCTTAACAGGGTCTCGCTCTGGAAACACCATATATTTT | CASSLTGSRSGNTIYF | TRBJ1-3 | NA | TRBV5-4 | NA
TGTGCCAGCAGCCTTCTTTCCGCGGGGACCTCTGGAAACACCATATATTTT | CASSLLSAGTSGNTIYF | TRBJ1-3 | NA | TRBV5-6 | NA
TGTGCCAGCAGTAGGGACAGGCATGGCTACACCTTC | CASSRDRHGYTF | TRBJ1-2 | once | TRBV27 | TRBD1
TGTGCCAGCAGCACTTTGGCGGGAGGAGAGGACAATGAGCAGTTCTTC | CASSTLAGGEDNEQFF | TRBJ2-1 | NA | TRBV5-5 | TRBD2
TGTGCCAGCAGCCAAGATGAGGAGCGGGAGGCTGCGAACACCGGGGAGCTGTTTTTT | CASSQDEEREAANTGELFF | TRBJ2-2 | once | TRBV4-2 | TRBD2
TGCGCCAGCAGCTTGGCTCGAGCCTACGAGCAGTACTTC | CASSLARAYEQYF | TRBJ2-7 | NA | TRBV5-1 | NA
TGTGCCAGCAGCTTAGGCTACTCCTACAATGAGCAGTTCTTC | CASSLGYSYNEQFF | TRBJ2-1 | NA | TRBV7-2 | NA
TGTGCCAGCAGCTTAAGGGTCCATGAGCAGTTCTTC | CASSLRVHEQFF | TRBJ2-1 | NA | TRBV11-3 | NA
TGTGCCAGCAGCCCCTTAGCGGGAGGGCTCGAGCAGTACTTC | CASSPLAGGLEQYF | TRBJ2-7 | NA | TRBV7-6 | TRBD2
TGTGCCAGCAGCCCGACTAGGGGGACCGGGGAGCTGTTTTTT | CASSPTRGTGELFF | TRBJ2-2 | NA | TRBV7-3 | NA
TGTGCCAGCAGCCCTACACTACTCTATGGCTACACCTTC | CASSPTLLYGYTF | TRBJ1-2 | NA | TRBV5-4 | NA
TGCGCCAGCAGCTTGGACTCCCAAACGGGGACGAACTATGGCTACACCTTC | CASSLDSQTGTNYGYTF | TRBJ1-2 | NA | TRBV5-1 | NA
TGTGCCAGCAGACGAAGGGCCTACGAGCAGTACTTC | CASRRRAYEQYF | TRBJ2-7 | NA | TRBV6-5 | NA
TGTGCCAGCAGCCCTGACAGGGTCACATCAGATACGCAGTATTTT | CASSPDRVTSDTQYF | TRBJ2-3 | NA | TRBV7-8 | TRBD1
TGTGCCAGCAGCCCTGGGGACTCCACCAAGTACTTC | CASSPGDSTKYF | TRBJ2-7 | once | TRBV7-9 | NA
TGTGCCAGCAGTTCCCTTGGATCAGGGAACACCGGGGAGCTGTTTTTT | CASSSLGSGNTGELFF | TRBJ2-2 | NA | TRBV28 | NA
TGTGCCAGCAGTCCCATGATGGAGGGAAGGACTGAAGCTTTCTTT | CASSPMMEGRTEAFF | TRBJ1-1 | NA | TRBV28 | NA